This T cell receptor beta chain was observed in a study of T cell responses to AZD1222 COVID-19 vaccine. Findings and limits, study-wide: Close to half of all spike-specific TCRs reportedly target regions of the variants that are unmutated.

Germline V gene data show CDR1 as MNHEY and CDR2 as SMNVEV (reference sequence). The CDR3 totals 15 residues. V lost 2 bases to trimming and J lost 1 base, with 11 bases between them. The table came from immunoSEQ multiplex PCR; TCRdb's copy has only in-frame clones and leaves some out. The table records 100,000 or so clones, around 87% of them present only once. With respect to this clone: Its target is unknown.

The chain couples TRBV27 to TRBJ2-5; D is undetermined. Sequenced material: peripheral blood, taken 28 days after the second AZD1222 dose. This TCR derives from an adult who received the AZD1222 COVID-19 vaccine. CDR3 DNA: TGTGCCAGCAGTTTAAGGCCGGATCCCCAAGAGACCCAGTACTTC. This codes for CASSLRPDPQETQYF.